These T cell receptor beta chains were read from a single sample in a study of vaccination effects on CD4 cells after COVID-19. Repertoires were generated with immunoSEQ multiplex PCR, while TCRdb's copy carries only in-frame clones and drops some. This table has about 65,000 clones, around 77% appearing once. No cognate antigen is known for these TCRs. The specimen comprised CD4+ T cells from PBMCs cultured with HCoV-NL63 spike peptides, sampled before COVID-19 vaccination. The receptor source for this set is a human donor who received a COVID-19 vaccine. CDR3s include the opening cysteine and the closing phenylalanine or tryptophan. The D gene is left open where the match is weak. A clone size is listed for some rows: how often the clone was seen (once, few, many), or a class if it is expanded.

D,J,V,size,CDR3,DNA
NA,TRBJ2-2,TRBV3-1/TRBV3-2,few,CASSQRGAIGELFF,TGTGCCAGCAGCCAACGTGGGGCTATCGGGGAGCTGTTTTTT
NA,TRBJ2-4,TRBV7-2,NA,CASSLIRWGAQKNIQYF,TGTGCCAGCAGCTTAATCCGGTGGGGGGCGCAGAAAAACATTCAGTACTTC
NA,TRBJ2-2,TRBV5-1,NA,CASSPRGENGELFF,TGCGCCAGCAGCCCTAGAGGGGAGAACGGGGAGCTGTTTTTT
NA,TRBJ1-1,TRBV9,NA,CASSVVATHTEAFF,TGTGCCAGCAGCGTAGTGGCCACTCACACTGAAGCTTTCTTT
NA,TRBJ1-2,TRBV5-1,NA,CASSLGQLQNYGYTF,TGCGCCAGCAGCTTAGGACAGCTTCAGAACTATGGCTACACCTTC
TRBD1,TRBJ1-3,TRBV28,few,CASSLGSGQGAQHSGNTIYF,TGTGCCAGCAGTTTAGGGTCCGGACAGGGGGCCCAACACTCTGGAAACACCATATATTTT
NA,TRBJ2-1,TRBV10-1,NA,CANKHTGGRYNEQFF,TGCGCCAACAAACATACGGGGGGCCGGTACAATGAGCAGTTCTTC
NA,TRBJ1-2,TRBV10-2,NA,CASSLQGRGYTF,TGCGCCAGCAGTTTACAGGGTCGTGGCTACACCTTC
NA,TRBJ1-4,TRBV28,NA,CASSSGTKNEKLFF,TGTGCCAGCAGTTCGGGCACTAAGAACGAAAAACTGTTTTTT
NA,TRBJ2-3,TRBV7-2,few,CASSLGSSPSTDTQYF,TGTGCCAGCAGCTTAGGAAGTAGTCCGAGCACAGATACGCAGTATTTT
TRBD1,TRBJ2-1,TRBV9,NA,CASSTLGQGANEQFF,TGTGCCAGCAGCACCTTGGGACAGGGGGCGAATGAGCAGTTCTTC
TRBD1,TRBJ2-5,TRBV12-3/TRBV12-4,NA,CASSDQDRGFQYF,TGTGCCAGCAGTGACCAGGACAGGGGATTCCAGTACTTC
NA,TRBJ2-5,TRBV6-1,NA,CASSENPPLARAETQYF,TGTGCCAGCAGTGAAAATCCCCCTTTGGCGCGGGCAGAGACCCAGTACTTC
TRBD2,TRBJ2-1,TRBV28,once,CASSLIAGNNEQFF,TGTGCCAGCAGTTTGATAGCGGGTAACAATGAGCAGTTCTTC
NA,TRBJ2-3,TRBV6-1,NA,CASSELGGTDTQYF,TGTGCCAGCAGTGAGCTAGGCGGGACAGATACGCAGTATTTT
NA,TRBJ2-5,TRBV24-1,NA,CATSTQVLETQYF,TGTGCCACCAGTACCCAGGTCCTGGAGACCCAGTACTTC